These 21 T cell receptor beta chains were all obtained from the same sample, sequenced in a study of CXCR3-negative and CXCR3-positive naive CD8 T cells. All TRB cDNA libraries came from 5' RACE performed with UMI labels. Reanalyzing the 5' RACE reads, TCRdb keeps one entry per CDR3 protein, without DNA. Its table lists some 130,000 distinct CDR3 sequences. Specimen: naive CXCR3- CD8+ T cells from blood. Described subset: CD45RO-CCR7+CD27+CD95- naive CD8+ T cells lacking CXCR3 (TNR3-). These receptors were collected from a human donor in good health. Some clones in this sample may be carry-over from other donors' samples.

V usage is TRBV29-1 and J usage is TRBJ1-2. The CDR3 has 14 residues. Germline values: CDR1 SQVTM, CDR2 ANQGSEA. The CDR3 spells CSVEEEGWGSGYTF.

The chain joins TRBV11-3 to TRBJ1-1; TCRdb's assignment of TRBD1 cannot be checked, as there is no DNA. CDR1 is SGHNT and CDR2 is YENEEA in the germline V gene. CDR3 size: 15 residues. This CDR3 reads CASSTPMGPNTEAFF.

The rearrangement links TRBV7-9 to TRBJ2-3; the D call of TRBD2 rests on TCRdb alone, since no DNA is present to check it. The CDR3 has 15 residues. Looked up from germline, CDR1 is SEHNR and CDR2 is FQNEAQ (reference sequence). The CDR3 region is CASSPPQSYTDTQYF.

The V and J genes are TRBV20-1 and TRBJ2-7; the TRBD2 assignment by TCRdb is unverifiable without DNA. The CDR3 runs 14 residues. Looked up from germline, CDR1 is DFQATT and CDR2 is SNEGSKA (reference sequence). The chain's CDR3 is CSARREGFPYEQYF.

The rearrangement links TRBV6-1 to TRBJ2-4; TCRdb returns TRBD1, unconfirmable since there is no DNA. Germline CDR1 and CDR2: MNHNS and SASEGT. This CDR3 is 18 amino acids long. The CDR3 sequence is CASSVGAAGTLAKNIQYF.

V is TRBV6-6 and J is TRBJ2-7; TCRdb lists TRBD2, though no DNA is available to test this call. The CDR3 is 14 residues long. The V gene's germline CDR1 is MNHNY and CDR2 SVGAGI (reference sequence). CDR3: CASSGSLDSYEQYF.

The CDR3 reads CASSLKRGFETQYF. The chain couples TRBV28 to TRBJ2-5; without DNA, the TCRdb call of TRBD2 cannot be checked. CDR1 MDHEN and CDR2 SYDVKM come from the germline V gene. The CDR3 totals 14 residues.

This chain joins TRBV27 and TRBJ2-3; lacking DNA, the TRBD1 call made by TCRdb goes unchecked. Germline V lookup: CDR1 MNHEY, CDR2 SMNVEV (reference sequence). The CDR3 is 14 amino acids. CDR3 sequence reads: CASRPGTRADTQYF.

The V gene is TRBV29-1, the J gene TRBJ2-1; TCRdb designates TRBD1, a call that cannot be tested without DNA. The CDR3 length is 13 residues. Looked up from germline, CDR1 is SQVTM and CDR2 is ANQGSEA. CDR3 in amino acids: CSVLWGGRIEQFF.

V is TRBV29-1 and J is TRBJ2-1; absent DNA, TCRdb's TRBD1 call cannot be checked. The length of the CDR3 is 15 residues. Germline CDR1 and CDR2: SQVTM and ANQGSEA. The CDR3 sequence is CSVEGGTVGYNEQFF.

The V and J genes are TRBV2 and TRBJ2-2; TCRdb lists TRBD2, though no DNA is available to test this call. This CDR3 has 17 residues. Germline CDR1 is SNHLY and CDR2 is FYNNEI. Here the CDR3 reads CASNGLAGGPNTGELFF. Complete variable domain (other parts from reference TRBV2 and TRBJ2-2): EPEVTQTPSHQVTQMGQEVILRCVPISNHLYFYWYRQILGQKVEFLVSFYNNEISEKSEIFDDQFSVERPDGSNFTLKIRSTKLEDSAMYFCASNGLAGGPNTGELFFGEGSRLTVL.

The CDR3 is CASSVGLTGAASNTGELFF. This chain uses TRBV9 with TRBJ2-2; with no DNA, the TCRdb D assignment of TRBD1 cannot be verified. The CDR3 has 19 residues. Germline CDR1 is SGDLS and CDR2 is YYNGEE.

The V and J genes are TRBV29-1 and TRBJ1-1. The CDR3 runs 15 residues. Germline CDR1 and CDR2: SQVTM and ANQGSEA. CDR3 sequence reads: CSVDREGRFFTEAFF.

The chain has TRBV7-2 and TRBJ2-5; the D gene TCRdb calls, TRBD1, cannot be checked with no DNA. CDR1 and CDR2 from the germline V gene are SGHTA and FQGNSA. The CDR3 sequence is 13 residues long. Here the CDR3 reads CASSLEGAETQYF.

The chain links TRBV7-9 to TRBJ2-1; the TRBD2 assignment by TCRdb is unverifiable without DNA. The CDR3 is made up of 18 amino acids. Germline-derived CDR1 and CDR2 are SEHNR and FQNEAQ (reference sequence). The CDR3 reads CASSLGFSERGVYNEQFF. Combining the CDR3 with reference TRBV7-9 and TRBJ2-1 gives the whole variable domain DTGVSQNPRHKITKRGQNVTFRCDPISEHNRLYWYRQTLGQGPEFLTYFQNEAQLEKSRLLSDRFSAERPKGSFSTLEIQRTEQGDSAMYLCASSLGFSERGVYNEQFFGPGTRLTVL.

The gene calls are TRBV14 and TRBJ2-7; TCRdb picks TRBD1, but there is no DNA to check that call. The CDR3 totals 14 residues. The V gene's germline CDR1 is SGHDN and CDR2 FVKESK. CDR3 region: CASSQVIGGYEQYF.

The chain is built from TRBV5-6 and TRBJ1-2; TCRdb's assignment of TRBD1 cannot be checked, as there is no DNA. The CDR3 spans 17 residues. Germline V gene data show CDR1 as SGHDT and CDR2 as YYEEEE. The CDR3 sequence: CASSLGPATGGHYGYTF. The complete variable domain, with remaining parts taken from reference TRBV5-6 and TRBJ1-2, reads DAGVTQSPTHLIKTRGQQVTLRCSPKSGHDTVSWYQQALGQGPQFIFQYYEEEERQRGNFPDRFSGHQFPNYSSELNVNALLLGDSALYLCASSLGPATGGHYGYTFGSGTRLTVV.

V usage is TRBV7-9 and J usage is TRBJ2-5; TCRdb's D gene call, TRBD2, goes unchecked for lack of DNA. The CDR3 has 16 residues. Per germline, CDR1 SEHNR and CDR2 FQNEAQ (reference sequence). The CDR3 loop is CASSFGLAPTQETQYF.

The V gene is TRBV20-1, the J gene TRBJ1-1. This CDR3 has 12 residues. Germline CDR1 is DFQATT and CDR2 is SNEGSKA (reference sequence). The CDR3 here is CSAADGRQVALF.

This rearrangement joins TRBV21-1 to TRBJ1-3; TCRdb proposes TRBD1, but this gene call is untestable without DNA. TRBV21-1 is a known pseudogene. The CDR3 length is 17 residues. This CDR3 reads CASSHKLGGRFGNTIYF.

The chain is built from TRBV7-3 and TRBJ2-1; TCRdb picks TRBD2, but there is no DNA to check that call. Germline loops: CDR1 SGHTA, CDR2 FQGTGA. CDR3 length equals 17 residues. The CDR3 loop reads CASSPHTISSGANEQFF.